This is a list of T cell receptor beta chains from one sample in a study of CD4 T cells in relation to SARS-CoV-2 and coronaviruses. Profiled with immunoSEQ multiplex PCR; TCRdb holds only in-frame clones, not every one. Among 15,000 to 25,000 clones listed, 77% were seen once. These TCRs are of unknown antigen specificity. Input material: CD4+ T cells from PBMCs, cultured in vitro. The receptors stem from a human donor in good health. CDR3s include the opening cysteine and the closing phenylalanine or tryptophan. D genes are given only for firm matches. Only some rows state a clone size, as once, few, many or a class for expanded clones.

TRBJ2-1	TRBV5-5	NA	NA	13	TGTGCCAGCAGCCGGGACTCCGCAGATGAGCAGTTCTTC	CASSRDSADEQFF
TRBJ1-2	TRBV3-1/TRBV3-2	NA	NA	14	TGTGCCAGCAGCCAAGATCAGGCACAGGGCTGTTACACCTTC	CASSQDQAQGCYTF
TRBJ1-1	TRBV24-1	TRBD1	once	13	TGTGCCATCCCGGGACAGCCGAACACTGAAGCTTTCTTT	CAIPGQPNTEAFF
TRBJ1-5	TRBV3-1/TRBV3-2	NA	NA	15	TGTGCCAGCAGCAGAGGAATACAGGGAAATCAGCCCCAGCATTTT	CASSRGIQGNQPQHF
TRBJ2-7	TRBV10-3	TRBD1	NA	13	TGTGCCATCAAGGGGCAGGGGGATTACGAGCAGTACTTC	CAIKGQGDYEQYF
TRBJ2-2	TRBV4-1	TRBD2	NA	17	TGCGCCAGCACCATATCGGGACTACGGGAAGACACCGGGGAGCTGTTTTTT	CASTISGLREDTGELFF
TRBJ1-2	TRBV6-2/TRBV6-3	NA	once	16	TGTGCCAGCAGTTACGCGGGAGGCAGGGAAGTTAGAGGCTACACCTTC	CASSYAGGREVRGYTF
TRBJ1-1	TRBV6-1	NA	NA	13	TGTGCCAGCAGTGAAGCCATGAACACTGAAGCTTTCTTT	CASSEAMNTEAFF
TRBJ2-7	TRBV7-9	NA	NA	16	TGTGCCAGCAGCTTCGGGTCCGGGACTCTTTTCTACGAGCAGTACTTC	CASSFGSGTLFYEQYF
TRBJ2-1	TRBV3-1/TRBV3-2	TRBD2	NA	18	TGTGCCAGCAGCGAAGGGACTAGCGGTCCTAGCTCCTACAATGAGCAGTTCTTC	CASSEGTSGPSSYNEQFF
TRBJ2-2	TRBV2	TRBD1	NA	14	TGTGCCAGCAGTGGGACAGGGAACACCGGGGAGCTGTTTTTT	CASSGTGNTGELFF
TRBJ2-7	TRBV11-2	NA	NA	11	TGTGCCAGCAGCTTAAGGTACGAGCAGTACTTC	CASSLRYEQYF
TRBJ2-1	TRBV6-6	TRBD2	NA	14	TGTGCCAGCAGCCCTGGACTAGCGGGCAAGCTGGAGTTCTTC	CASSPGLAGKLEFF
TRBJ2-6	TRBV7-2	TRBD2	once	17	TGTGCCAGCAGCAGGCTAGCGGGAGTGTCTGGGGCCAACGTCCTGACTTTC	CASSRLAGVSGANVLTF
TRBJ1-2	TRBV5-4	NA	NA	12	TGTGCCAGCAGCTTGAACAGCTATGGCTACACCTTC	CASSLNSYGYTF
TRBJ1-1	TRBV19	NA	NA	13	TGTGCCAGTACCCTTACGGCGTACACTGAAGCTTTCTTT	CASTLTAYTEAFF
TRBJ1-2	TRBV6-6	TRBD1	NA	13	TGTGCCAGCGGCCGACAGGGAATCTATGGCTACACCTTC	CASGRQGIYGYTF
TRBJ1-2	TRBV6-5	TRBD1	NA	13	TGTGCCATTCGGGACAGGGTAGAGTATGGCTACACCTTC	CAIRDRVEYGYTF
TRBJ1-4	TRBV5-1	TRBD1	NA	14	TGCGCCAGCAGCGTCGGGACAGGGGGTGAAAAACTGTTTTTT	CASSVGTGGEKLFF
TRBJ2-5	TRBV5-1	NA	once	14	TGCGCCAGCAGCTTGGTAGGGGGACAAGAGACCCAGTACTTC	CASSLVGGQETQYF
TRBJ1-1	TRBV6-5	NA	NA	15	TGTGCCAGCAGCCCGCACGGGGCAGGGAACACTGAAGCTTTCTTT	CASSPHGAGNTEAFF
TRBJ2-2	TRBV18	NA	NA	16	TGTGCCAGCTCCCGGTTGGACAGTGCGAACACCGGGGAGCTGTTTTTT	CASSRLDSANTGELFF
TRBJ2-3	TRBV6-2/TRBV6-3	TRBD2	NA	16	TGTGCCAGCAGTTACTCGACAGCGGGGGACACAGATACGCAGTATTTT	CASSYSTAGDTDTQYF
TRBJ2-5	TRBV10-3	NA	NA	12	TGTGCCATCAGTGAAGGTCAAGAGACCCAGTACTTC	CAISEGQETQYF
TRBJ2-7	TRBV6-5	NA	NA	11	TGTGCCAGCAGTTACTCGAGCGAGCAGTACTTC	CASSYSSEQYF
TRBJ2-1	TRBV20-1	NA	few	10	TGCAGTGCTAGATTGAATGAGCAGTTCTTC	CSARLNEQFF
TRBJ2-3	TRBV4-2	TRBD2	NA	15	TGTGCCAGCAGCCAAGCTAGCGGGGGCGCGGATACGCAGTATTTT	CASSQASGGADTQYF
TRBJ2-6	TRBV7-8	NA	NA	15	TGTGCCAGCAGCCAAATCTACTCTGGGGCCAACGTCCTGACTTTC	CASSQIYSGANVLTF
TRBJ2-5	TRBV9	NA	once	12	TGTGCCAGCAGCTTCGAGGGTGAGACCCAGTACTTC	CASSFEGETQYF
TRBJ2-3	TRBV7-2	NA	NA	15	TGTGCCAGCAGTCCCCCCCGGGAGAGCACAGATACGCAGTATTTT	CASSPPRESTDTQYF
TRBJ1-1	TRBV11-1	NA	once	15	TGTGCCAGCAGCTTCGGTCTGGCGACGAACACTGAAGCTTTCTTT	CASSFGLATNTEAFF
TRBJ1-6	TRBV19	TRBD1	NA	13	TGTGCCAGTAGCAAAGGGACAGAATCACCCCTCCACTTT	CASSKGTESPLHF
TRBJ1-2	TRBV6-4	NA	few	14	TGTGCCAGCAGTGACCAGGCAGGTTCCTATGGCTACACCTTC	CASSDQAGSYGYTF
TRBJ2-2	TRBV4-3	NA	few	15	TGCGCCAGCAGCCCCCAATCCGTGGTGACCGGGGAGCTGTTTTTT	CASSPQSVVTGELFF
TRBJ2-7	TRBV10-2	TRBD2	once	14	TGCGCCAGCAGTGACGGGGGGGGCGTCTACGAGCAGTACTTC	CASSDGGGVYEQYF
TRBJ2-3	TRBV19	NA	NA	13	TGTGCCAGTAGTACCGGAGTTTCAGATACGCAGTATTTT	CASSTGVSDTQYF
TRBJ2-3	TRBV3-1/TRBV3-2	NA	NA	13	TGTGCCAGCAGCAAGGGGGTCACAGATACGCAGTATTTT	CASSKGVTDTQYF
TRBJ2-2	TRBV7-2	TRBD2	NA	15	TGTGCCAGCAGCCCTTCTAGCGGGAGGACCGGGGAGCTGTTTTTT	CASSPSSGRTGELFF
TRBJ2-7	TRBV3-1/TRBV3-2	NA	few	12	TGTGCCAGCAGCCAAGGCCCCTACGAGCAGTACTTC	CASSQGPYEQYF
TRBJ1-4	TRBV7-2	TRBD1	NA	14	TGTGCCAGCAGCCCAGACAGGGGGGCTGAAAAACTGTTTTTT	CASSPDRGAEKLFF
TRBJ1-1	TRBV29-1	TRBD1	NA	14	TGCAGCGCCAACGGACAGGGGGCCGGCACTGAAGCTTTCTTT	CSANGQGAGTEAFF
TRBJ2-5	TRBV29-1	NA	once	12	TGCAGCGTTGGGAAGAACCAAGAGACCCAGTACTTC	CSVGKNQETQYF
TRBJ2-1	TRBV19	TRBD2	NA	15	TGTGCCAGTAGCGTAGGGACTAGCGGGGGAAATGAGCAGTTCTTC	CASSVGTSGGNEQFF
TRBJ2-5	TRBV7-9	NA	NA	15	TGTGCCAGCAGCCATGCAGGCAGCTTGAAAGAGACCCAGTACTTC	CASSHAGSLKETQYF
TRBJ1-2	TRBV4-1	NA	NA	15	TGCGCCAGCAGCCAAGGAATTGTATCCCCCTATGGCTACACCTTC	CASSQGIVSPYGYTF
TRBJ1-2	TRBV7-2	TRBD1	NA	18	TGTGCCAGCAGCTCCGCCGGGACAGGGGGCACCATTAACTATGGCTACACCTTC	CASSSAGTGGTINYGYTF
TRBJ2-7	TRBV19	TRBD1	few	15	TGTGCCAGTAGTATAGGGACAGGGATTTTCTACGAGCAGTACTTC	CASSIGTGIFYEQYF
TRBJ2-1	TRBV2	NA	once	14	TGTGCCAGCAGTGCAGGGTTGACTTCGAATGAGCAGTTCTTC	CASSAGLTSNEQFF
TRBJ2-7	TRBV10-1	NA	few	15	TGCGCCAGCAGTAACCCAGGGGAAGGGTCCTACGAGCAGTACTTC	CASSNPGEGSYEQYF